Listed below are T cell receptor beta chains from one sample, sequenced in a study of spatial heterogeneity in lung cancer. TCRdb fed the 5' RACE reads into MiXCR, producing one record per CDR3 protein. In the table there are roughly 70,000 distinct CDR3 sequences, around 9.3% of which are singletons. Sequenced here: PBMCs, sampled at follow-up. These receptors all stem from a female donor with early-stage non-small cell lung cancer. Both conserved end residues are part of each CDR3. D genes are given only for firm matches. Where a row states a size, it is once, few, many or the class of an expanded clone; other rows omit it.

TRBD1	many	TRBJ1-2	TRBV20-1	CSAKRQGHYGYTF	TGCAGTGCTAAACGACAGGGACACTATGGCTACACCTTC
TRBD1	many	TRBJ2-2	TRBV29-1	CSVDRGRTGELFF	TGCAGCGTGGACAGGGGGCGCACCGGGGAGCTGTTTTTT
TRBD2	many	TRBJ2-1	TRBV7-8	CASSSTSGPYNEQFF	TGTGCCAGCAGCTCGACTAGCGGACCCTACAATGAGCAGTTCTTC
TRBD1	few	TRBJ2-7	TRBV2	CASGGTGGLEQYF	TGTGCCAGCGGGGGGACAGGTGGGCTCGAGCAGTACTTC
NA	few	TRBJ1-1	TRBV20-1	CSAEKQQNTEAFF	TGCAGTGCTGAAAAACAACAGAACACTGAAGCTTTCTTT
NA	many	TRBJ2-4	TRBV7-3	CASSLREAKNIQYF	TGTGCCAGCAGCTTAAGGGAAGCCAAAAACATTCAGTACTTC
TRBD2	few	TRBJ2-5	TRBV20-1	CSANPSGSSQETQYF	TGCAGTGCTAATCCTAGCGGGAGCTCCCAAGAGACCCAGTACTTC
NA	many	TRBJ2-1	TRBV2	CASSESGTPNNEQFF	TGTGCCAGCAGTGAATCGGGGACCCCCAACAATGAGCAGTTCTTC
NA	many	TRBJ1-3	TRBV28	CASSLAPRNTIYF	TGTGCCAGCAGTTTAGCCCCTAGGAACACCATATATTTT
NA	few	TRBJ1-2	TRBV27	CASSPLRRATNYTF	TGTGCCAGCAGTCCCCTCAGAAGGGCGACCAACTACACCTTC
NA	NA	TRBJ1-3	TRBV7-9	CASTLVQDGNTIYF	TGTGCCAGCACCTTAGTCCAGGACGGAAACACCATATATTTT
NA	many	TRBJ1-1	TRBV7-6	CASSRQENTEAFF	TGTGCCAGCAGCAGGCAGGAAAACACTGAAGCTTTCTTT
NA	few	TRBJ1-1	TRBV7-3	CASSLASMNTEAFF	TGTGCCAGCAGCTTGGCCTCCATGAACACTGAAGCTTTCTTT
NA	few	TRBJ2-1	TRBV7-9	CASSLSQSPYNEQFF	TGTGCCAGCAGCTTAAGCCAGAGCCCTTACAATGAGCAGTTCTTC
TRBD1	many	TRBJ2-7	TRBV12-3/TRBV12-4	CASRTDRRSYEQYF	TGTGCCAGCAGAACGGACAGGCGATCCTACGAGCAGTACTTC
NA	NA	TRBJ2-6	TRBV29-1	CSVEGGAGANVLTF	TGCAGCGTTGAGGGGGGAGCAGGGGCCAACGTCCTGACTTTC
TRBD2	NA	TRBJ2-7	TRBV5-1	CASSLGTSGRTSYEQYF	TGCGCCAGCAGCTTGGGGACTAGCGGGAGGACCTCCTACGAGCAGTACTTC
TRBD1	NA	TRBJ1-1	TRBV5-1	CASSSSTGVRTEAFF	TGCGCCAGCAGCTCTTCGACAGGGGTACGCACTGAAGCTTTCTTT
NA	many	TRBJ2-1	TRBV19	CASREPGTAREQFF	TGTGCCAGTAGGGAGCCAGGGACGGCCCGTGAGCAGTTCTTC
TRBD2	many	TRBJ2-2	TRBV7-6	CASSLGLAANTGELFF	TGTGCCAGCAGCTTAGGACTAGCGGCGAACACCGGGGAGCTGTTTTTT
TRBD2	few	TRBJ2-1	TRBV20-1	CSAREGLAGGARVQFF	TGCAGTGCTAGAGAGGGACTAGCGGGAGGGGCACGAGTGCAGTTCTTC
TRBD1	many	TRBJ1-2	TRBV29-1	CSVRMTGTGTYGYTF	TGCAGCGTTAGAATGACCGGGACAGGGACGTATGGCTACACCTTC
NA	many	TRBJ1-2	TRBV5-1	CASSLVNGQNYGYTF	TGCGCCAGCAGCTTGGTAAACGGGCAGAACTATGGCTACACCTTC
NA	many	TRBJ1-2	TRBV5-1	CASSLGNLRGDTSGYTF	TGCGCCAGCAGCTTGGGGAACCTCAGGGGAGATACCAGCGGCTACACCTTC
TRBD2	NA	TRBJ2-7	TRBV9	CASSTGTSGIEQHF	TGTGCCAGCAGCACCGGGACTAGCGGGATCGAGCAGCACTTC
TRBD1	few	TRBJ2-5	TRBV29-1	CSVVTGGVLETQYF	TGCAGCGTAGTAACAGGGGGCGTATTGGAGACCCAGTACTTC
NA	few	TRBJ1-4	TRBV7-2	CASRSGTTTNEKLFF	TGTGCCAGCAGGTCCGGGACTACAACTAATGAAAAACTGTTTTTT
TRBD2	many	TRBJ2-5	TRBV6-5	CASSPGTSGEETQYF	TGTGCCAGCAGTCCGGGGACTAGCGGGGAAGAGACCCAGTACTTC
NA	many	TRBJ1-1	TRBV29-1	CSVEEGVGTEAFF	TGCAGCGTTGAAGAAGGGGTCGGGACTGAAGCTTTCTTT
NA	many	TRBJ1-6	TRBV12-5	CASGNGLRGSPLHF	TGTGCTAGTGGAAATGGCCTCAGGGGCTCACCCCTCCACTTT
NA	NA	TRBJ1-6	TRBV6-6	CASSVNSPLHF	TGTGCCAGCTCCGTTAATTCACCCCTCCACTTT